Below, one TCR beta chain is given with its context. With 5 bases clipped from V and 2 bases from J, the junction kept 8 bases outside the gene matches. CDR3 length: 16 residues. The germline V gene encodes CDR1 MNHEY and CDR2 SMNVEV (reference sequence). This sample is drawn from a study of blood T cell repertoires in COVID-19. Data came from immunoSEQ multiplex PCR; TCRdb stores just in-frame clones and leaves some out. The data show fewer than 300,000 clones, with more than 85% seen just once and around 2.5% held by the top ten. The sample consisted of peripheral blood. The V call is TRBV27, the J call TRBJ1-4, with TRBD1 identical over 7 bases. The sequence came from a person aged 18 to 29 with COVID-19, enrolled during active disease. The CDR3 sequence: CASSTSDRVTNEKLFF. The CDR3 DNA reads as TGTGCCAGCAGTACAAGCGACAGGGTCACTAATGAAAAACTGTTTTTT.